Below, 21 T cell receptor beta chains from the same sample are listed, as sequenced in a study of blood T cell repertoires in COVID-19. Some clones are missing from TCRdb's copy, which holds only in-frame ones; the method was immunoSEQ multiplex PCR. Among more than 200,000 clones listed, about 86% were seen once. The sample was peripheral blood. The receptors originated from a man aged 30 to 45 with active or convalescent COVID-19.

The gene calls are TRBV4-3 and TRBJ2-5, with 8 positions matching TRBD2. CDR1 is LGHNA and CDR2 is YSLEER in the germline V gene. The CDR3 runs to 16 residues. The J segment lost 5 bases and the V segment lost 0 bases, leaving 8 bases of the junction unmatched. In nucleotides, the CDR3 is TGCGCCAGCAGCCAAGATCCAGCCGGGACTAGTGAGACCCAGTACTTC. It codes for CASSQDPAGTSETQYF.

J is TRBJ1-1 and V is TRBV11-3; D possibly corresponds to TRBD1 (6 bases). Germline V lookup: CDR1 SGHNT, CDR2 YENEEA. The CDR3 runs 13 residues. V lost 8 bases, J lost 1 base, and 11 bases lay in between. The CDR3 protein is CASRWGQNTEAFF. CDR3 DNA sequence: TGTGCCAGCCGCTGGGGACAGAACACTGAAGCTTTCTTT.

CDR3 in amino acids: CASSDNRGISTDTQYF. CDR3 sequence (DNA): TGCGCCAGCAGTGACAACAGGGGTATTAGCACAGATACGCAGTATTTT. The rearrangement joins TRBV10-1 to TRBJ2-3; 7 positions agree with TRBD1. The length of the CDR3 is 16 residues. The germline V gene has CDR1 WNHNN and CDR2 SYGVQD (reference sequence). The V and J ends lost 3 bases and 0 bases, in that order; junction bases with no gene match: 6.

This clone showed up just once. This rearrangement joins TRBV5-4 to TRBJ2-1, with a weak D call TRBD2 (7 bases). The CDR3 loop spans 16 amino acids. Germline loops: CDR1 SGHNT, CDR2 YYREEE (reference sequence). Trimming stripped 4 bases from V and 5 bases from J, with 19 bases between. The CDR3 here is CASSGRVGGPNNEQFF. The CDR3 DNA reads as TGTGCCAGCAGCGGGAGGGTTGGGGGGCCGAACAATGAGCAGTTCTTC.

The rearrangement uses TRBV15 and TRBJ2-1; 8 nucleotides match TRBD2. V dropped 3 bases and J dropped 8; count of bases not matched to a gene: 9. Germline V gives CDR1 LNHNV, CDR2 YYDKDF (reference sequence). CDR3 length: 15 residues. In nucleotides, the CDR3 is TGTGCCACCAGCAGGCCCGGCCGGGGGGGGGATGAGCAGTTCTTC. Translating gives CATSRPGRGGDEQFF.

The V call is TRBV2, the J call TRBJ2-7, with TRBD1 identical over 9 bases. Germline V gene sequence: CDR1 SNHLY, CDR2 FYNNEI. Losses at the gene ends were 4 bases for V and 3 bases for J; bases not matched to a gene: 4. The CDR3 covers 14 residues. CDR3 sequence (DNA): TGTGCCAGCAGTGGGCAGGACAGGGGCTACGAGCAGTACTTC. It is translated as CASSGQDRGYEQYF.

The chain recombines TRBV10-2 with TRBJ2-1, with 10 nucleotides matching TRBD2. The CDR3 runs to 13 residues. Germline CDR1 reads WSHSY; CDR2 reads SAAADI. J was trimmed by 7 bases and V by 6 bases; bases with no gene match: 3. Here the CDR3 reads CASSSGGANEQFF. In DNA, the CDR3 is TGCGCCAGCAGCAGCGGGGGGGCGAATGAGCAGTTCTTC.

This rearrangement joins TRBV3-1 (or the pseudogene TRBV3-2) to TRBJ1-4; 8 nucleotides align to TRBD1. Germline V CDR1 and CDR2: LGHDT, YNNKEL (reference sequence). With 3 bases clipped from V and 7 bases from J, the junction kept 10 bases outside the gene matches. The CDR3 extends over 16 amino acids. As DNA, the CDR3 is TGTGCCAGCAGCCACCTTCAGGGGGCGTCTGGTGAAAAACTGTTTTTT. Protein product: CASSHLQGASGEKLFF.

The rearrangement joins TRBV27 to TRBJ2-2, with TRBD2 as a possible D gene (5 bases). Trimming pared 6 bases from V and 4 bases from J, leaving 15 bases between. CDR3 length: 15 amino acids. Germline V gene lookup returns CDR1 MNHEY and CDR2 SMNVEV (reference sequence). The CDR3 bases are TGTGCCAGCAGAAATACGGGGATCGGCACCGGGGAGCTGTTTTTT. Translated: CASRNTGIGTGELFF.

The J gene is TRBJ2-5, the V gene TRBV7-8; 8 bases align to TRBD1. The V segment lost 5 bases and the J segment 4 bases; nucleotides outside the gene matches: 12. CDR3 length equals 16 residues. The germline CDR1 and CDR2 sequences are SGHVS and FQNEAQ. CDR3 in amino acids: CASSKRTGWVGETQYF. The CDR3, as DNA: TGTGCCAGCAGCAAACGGACAGGGTGGGTTGGAGAGACCCAGTACTTC. Looking up the rest from reference TRBV7-8 and TRBJ2-5 gives the full variable domain: GAGVSQSPRYKVAKRGQDVALRCDPISGHVSLFWYQQALGQGPEFLTYFQNEAQLDKSGLPSDRFFAERPEGSVSTLKIQRTQQEDSAVYLCASSKRTGWVGETQYFGPGTRLLVL.

Comment on this clone: Other nucleotide sequences from this sample produce the same CDR3. V usage is TRBV2 and J usage is TRBJ2-7, with D possibly being TRBD1 (5 bases). The CDR3 totals 12 residues. Germline V CDR1 and CDR2: SNHLY, FYNNEI. V gave up 6 bases and J gave up 0 bases, with 6 bases separating them. The CDR3 nucleotides are TGTGCCAGCAGAGGGGACTCCTACGAGCAGTACTTC. Amino acid sequence: CASRGDSYEQYF.

The chain links TRBV6-5 to TRBJ1-4; possible D gene TRBD1, 5 bases. The V gene lost 6 bases and the J gene lost 7 bases, with 15 bases spanning the gap. The CDR3 runs to 14 residues. Germline V gene data show CDR1 as MNHEY and CDR2 as SVGAGI. CDR3 DNA sequence: TGTGCCAGCAGGGTAACAGGCGAGAGTGAAAAACTGTTTTTT. It translates to CASRVTGESEKLFF.

The V call is TRBV19, the J call TRBJ1-1, with a weak D call TRBD1 (6 bases). The ends were cut back, 3 bases at V and 8 bases at J, with 16 bases in the middle. The CDR3 spans 14 residues. Germline CDR1 is LNHDA and CDR2 is SQIVND (reference sequence). The CDR3 DNA sequence: TGTGCCAGTAGTATTGCGGGGGCTTATCGGGAAGCTTTCTTT. Translated: CASSIAGAYREAFF.

The rearrangement links TRBV9 to TRBJ2-2; 9 nucleotides match TRBD1. The CDR3 spans 17 residues. J gave up 3 bases and V 3 bases, and 9 bases lay outside the gene matches. From germline, CDR1 is SGDLS and CDR2 YYNGEE. In DNA, the CDR3 is TGTGCCAGCAGCGACAATCAGGACAGGGGAGACACCGGGGAGCTGTTTTTT. It is translated as CASSDNQDRGDTGELFF.

The chain couples TRBV7-8 to TRBJ1-6, with D perhaps TRBD1 (6 bases). The ends were cut back, 1 base at V and 9 bases at J, with 25 bases in the middle. The CDR3 has 19 amino acids. Germline CDR1 reads SGHVS; CDR2 reads FQNEAQ. In DNA form, the CDR3 reads TGTGCCAGCAGCTTAGTCGGAAGTGGCGGGGGCGCCTGGGGTTCACCCCTCCACTTT. Residues: CASSLVGSGGGAWGSPLHF.

The genes are TRBV3-1 (or the pseudogene TRBV3-2) and TRBJ2-2; TRBD2 agrees at 13 bases. The length of the CDR3 is 16 residues. V was clipped by 1 base and J by 6 bases; unmatched bases: 2. Germline CDR1 and CDR2: LGHDT and YNNKEL (reference sequence). The CDR3, as DNA: TGTGCCAGCAGCCAAGGGACTAGCGGGGGTTCCGGGGAGCTGTTTTTT. It is translated as CASSQGTSGGSGELFF.

V and J are TRBV27 and TRBJ1-2, with D maybe TRBD1 (6 bases). Germline V gives CDR1 MNHEY, CDR2 SMNVEV (reference sequence). The CDR3 totals 14 residues. The V and J ends lost 3 bases and 2 bases respectively, with 10 bases between them. In nucleotides, the CDR3 is TGTGCCAGCAGTTTTCTGGGGGCGAACTATGGCTACACCTTC. Amino acid sequence: CASSFLGANYGYTF.

The chain has TRBV7-9 and TRBJ1-2; 7 bases match TRBD1. The germline V gene has CDR1 SEHNR and CDR2 FQNEAQ (reference sequence). The CDR3 loop spans 16 amino acids. The V segment lost 4 bases and the J segment 7 bases; nucleotides outside the gene matches: 15. This CDR3 is CASSSDYGRQGAGYTF. Here the CDR3 DNA reads TGTGCCAGCAGCTCCGACTACGGCCGACAGGGAGCTGGCTACACCTTC.

V and J are TRBV2 and TRBJ1-1; 8 bases match TRBD1. This CDR3 is 14 amino acids long. V shed 4 bases, J shed 6 bases, and the junction held 7 bases outside the gene matches. CDR1 and CDR2 from the germline V gene are SNHLY and FYNNEI. In DNA form, the CDR3 reads TGTGCCAGCAGTGTTCAGGGGGCCCGCTCTGAAGCTTTCTTT. Translation: CASSVQGARSEAFF.

The J gene is TRBJ2-2, the V gene TRBV6-5; D is uncertain. The CDR3 contains 13 residues. From germline, CDR1 is MNHEY and CDR2 SVGAGI. V was clipped by 6 bases and J by 1 base, with 6 bases between them. Here the CDR3 DNA reads TGTGCCAGCAGGCGCGGGAACACCGGGGAGCTGTTTTTT. Its translation: CASRRGNTGELFF.

V gene TRBV19 combines with J gene TRBJ1-5; D may be TRBD1 (6 bases). Germline assignment: CDR1 LNHDA and CDR2 SQIVND (reference sequence). Trimming left V 5 bases short and J 4 bases short, with 9 bases between. The CDR3 runs 13 residues. CDR3 region: CASSETGNQPQHF. CDR3 DNA: TGTGCCAGTAGTGAGACAGGTAATCAGCCCCAGCATTTT. The full variable domain, in which reference TRBV19 and TRBJ1-5 provide the parts outside the CDR3, is DGGITQSPKYLFRKEGQNVTLSCEQNLNHDAMYWYRQDPGQGLRLIYYSQIVNDFQKGDIAEGYSVSREKKESFPLTVTSAQKNPTAFYLCASSETGNQPQHFGDGTRLSIL.